Following are 12 T cell receptor beta chains from one sample sequenced in a study of cytomegalovirus exposure and HLA in healthy donors. This PCR relied on a set of 60 Vbeta primers and 13 Jbeta primers. Measured with immunoSEQ multiplex PCR; TCRdb has only the in-frame clones, and not every one. The sample carries some 130,000 clones, about 80% recorded once. The sample taken for sequencing was PBMCs. All receptors derive from a girl aged 2 to 9 in good health and CMV-seronegative.

This clone has a handful of counts. V and J are TRBV6-1 and TRBJ2-7, with D perhaps matching TRBD2 (6 bases). The V and J ends lost 2 bases and 1 base respectively, with 12 bases between them. The CDR3 is 15 residues long. The germline CDR1 and CDR2 sequences are MNHNS and SASEGT. Here the CDR3 DNA reads TGTGCCAGCAGTGAAAGCATGGGAGGATCCTACGAGCAGTACTTC. Protein sequence: CASSESMGGSYEQYF.

This clone was found once. The J gene is TRBJ2-2, the V gene TRBV5-1; TRBD1 aligns across 8 bases. V shed 4 bases, J shed 0 bases, and the junction held 14 bases outside the gene matches. CDR1 and CDR2 (germline): SGHRS, YFSETQ. The CDR3 has 19 residues. The CDR3 here is CASSRRGQGFGANTGELFF. The CDR3 DNA follows: TGCGCCAGCAGCCGGCGCGGACAGGGATTCGGGGCGAACACCGGGGAGCTGTTTTTT.

The chain carries TRBV15 and TRBJ2-3; 7 bases line up with TRBD1. Germline-derived CDR1 and CDR2 are LNHNV and YYDKDF (reference sequence). V shed 7 bases and J 1 base; nucleotides not matched to a gene: 8. The CDR3 extends over 15 amino acids. The CDR3 reads CATTYSGTGTDTQYF. CDR3 nucleotides: TGTGCCACCACCTACTCCGGGACAGGCACAGATACGCAGTATTTT.

The chain carries TRBV5-1 and TRBJ2-1; D is possibly TRBD1 (6 bases). The CDR3 contains 13 residues. Per the germline V gene, CDR1 is SGHRS and CDR2 is YFSETQ. The ends were cut back, 4 bases at V and 8 bases at J, with 13 bases in the middle. CDR3 sequence (DNA): TGCGCCAGCAGCGGAACAGGGTGGGATGAGCAGTTCTTC. This sequence encodes CASSGTGWDEQFF. The variable domain in full, completed from reference TRBV5-1 and TRBJ2-1, reads KAGVTQTPRYLIKTRGQQVTLSCSPISGHRSVSWYQQTPGQGLQFLFEYFSETQRNKGNFPGRFSGRQFSNSRSEMNVSTLELGDSALYLCASSGTGWDEQFFGPGTRLTVL.

The chain joins TRBV6-5 to TRBJ2-5; tentative D call: TRBD2 (6 bases). Germline V gene lookup returns CDR1 MNHEY and CDR2 SVGAGI. This CDR3 region has 15 residues. V was clipped by 4 bases and J by 4 bases, with 16 bases between them. CDR3 loop: CASSSRGGVGETQYF. The CDR3 DNA sequence: TGTGCCAGCAGTTCCCGAGGAGGGGTTGGAGAGACCCAGTACTTC.

V gene TRBV2 combines with J gene TRBJ2-7; TRBD2 might be the D (7 bases). Between the trimmed V and J ends, which lost 6 bases and 3 bases, there was a span of 12 bases. The CDR3 has 13 residues. From germline, CDR1 is SNHLY and CDR2 FYNNEI. CDR3 nucleotides: TGTGCCAGCAGCGGGGGGCTAAGCTACGAGCAGTACTTC. As protein: CASSGGLSYEQYF.

This chain uses TRBV19 with TRBJ2-7; TRBD1 matches 7 bases. Trimming took 3 bases from V and 2 from J; bases not matched to a gene: 4. The CDR3 totals 14 residues. The V gene's germline CDR1 is LNHDA and CDR2 SQIVND (reference sequence). This chain's CDR3 is CASSISQGAYEQYF. DNA of the CDR3: TGTGCCAGTAGTATTAGTCAGGGGGCCTACGAGCAGTACTTC. The whole variable domain, filled in from reference TRBV19 and TRBJ2-7, reads DGGITQSPKYLFRKEGQNVTLSCEQNLNHDAMYWYRQDPGQGLRLIYYSQIVNDFQKGDIAEGYSVSREKKESFPLTVTSAQKNPTAFYLCASSISQGAYEQYFGPGTRLTVT.

This clone has only a few counts. The V and J genes are TRBV6-5 and TRBJ2-7, with D possibly TRBD2 on 5 matching bases. This CDR3 region has 15 residues. Germline assignment: CDR1 MNHEY and CDR2 SVGAGI. The V and J ends lost 2 bases and 0 bases respectively, with 11 bases between them. The CDR3 sequence is CASSYRFGSSYEQYF. Here the CDR3 DNA reads TGTGCCAGCAGTTACAGATTTGGGAGCTCCTACGAGCAGTACTTC.

The chain combines TRBV4-3 with TRBJ2-3; a weak D match, TRBD1 (6 bases). This CDR3 is 15 amino acids long. Germline CDR1 and CDR2: LGHNA and YSLEER. Deletions cut 4 bases from V and 4 bases from J, with 15 bases between. The CDR3 DNA is TGCGCCAGCAGCCCAGGGGATAGGGATGCAGATACGCAGTATTTT. Protein: CASSPGDRDADTQYF.

The rearrangement joins TRBV4-1 to TRBJ2-1, with 8 bases identical to TRBD2. The CDR3 is 19 amino acids. Germline V CDR1 and CDR2: MGHRA, YSYEKL. With 0 bases clipped from V and 6 bases from J, the junction kept 16 bases outside the gene matches. In nucleotides, the CDR3 is TGCGCCAGCAGCCAAGAAAGTGAGGGACTAAGCGGGGGTCGCAATGAGCAGTTCTTC. It codes for CASSQESEGLSGGRNEQFF.

This clone was recorded once. The J gene is TRBJ1-2, the V gene TRBV29-1; 7 bases fit TRBD1. Germline V gene sequence: CDR1 SQVTM, CDR2 ANQGSEA. The CDR3 sequence is 13 residues long. Trimming took 1 base from V and 8 from J; bases not matched to a gene: 7. The CDR3 DNA is TGCAGCGTTGAAGTGGGACAGACTCGGGGCTACACCTTC. It translates to CSVEVGQTRGYTF.

The CDR3 reads CASSELAGRGNSYEQYF. The CDR3 nucleotides are TGTGCCAGCAGTGAACTGGCTGGGCGGGGGAACTCCTACGAGCAGTACTTC. The V call is TRBV6-1, the J call TRBJ2-5; 7 bases fit TRBD2. Judging by the DNA end, TRBJ2-7 fits better; the J call may be wrong. CDR3 length: 17 amino acids. CDR1 and CDR2 (germline): MNHNS, SASEGT.